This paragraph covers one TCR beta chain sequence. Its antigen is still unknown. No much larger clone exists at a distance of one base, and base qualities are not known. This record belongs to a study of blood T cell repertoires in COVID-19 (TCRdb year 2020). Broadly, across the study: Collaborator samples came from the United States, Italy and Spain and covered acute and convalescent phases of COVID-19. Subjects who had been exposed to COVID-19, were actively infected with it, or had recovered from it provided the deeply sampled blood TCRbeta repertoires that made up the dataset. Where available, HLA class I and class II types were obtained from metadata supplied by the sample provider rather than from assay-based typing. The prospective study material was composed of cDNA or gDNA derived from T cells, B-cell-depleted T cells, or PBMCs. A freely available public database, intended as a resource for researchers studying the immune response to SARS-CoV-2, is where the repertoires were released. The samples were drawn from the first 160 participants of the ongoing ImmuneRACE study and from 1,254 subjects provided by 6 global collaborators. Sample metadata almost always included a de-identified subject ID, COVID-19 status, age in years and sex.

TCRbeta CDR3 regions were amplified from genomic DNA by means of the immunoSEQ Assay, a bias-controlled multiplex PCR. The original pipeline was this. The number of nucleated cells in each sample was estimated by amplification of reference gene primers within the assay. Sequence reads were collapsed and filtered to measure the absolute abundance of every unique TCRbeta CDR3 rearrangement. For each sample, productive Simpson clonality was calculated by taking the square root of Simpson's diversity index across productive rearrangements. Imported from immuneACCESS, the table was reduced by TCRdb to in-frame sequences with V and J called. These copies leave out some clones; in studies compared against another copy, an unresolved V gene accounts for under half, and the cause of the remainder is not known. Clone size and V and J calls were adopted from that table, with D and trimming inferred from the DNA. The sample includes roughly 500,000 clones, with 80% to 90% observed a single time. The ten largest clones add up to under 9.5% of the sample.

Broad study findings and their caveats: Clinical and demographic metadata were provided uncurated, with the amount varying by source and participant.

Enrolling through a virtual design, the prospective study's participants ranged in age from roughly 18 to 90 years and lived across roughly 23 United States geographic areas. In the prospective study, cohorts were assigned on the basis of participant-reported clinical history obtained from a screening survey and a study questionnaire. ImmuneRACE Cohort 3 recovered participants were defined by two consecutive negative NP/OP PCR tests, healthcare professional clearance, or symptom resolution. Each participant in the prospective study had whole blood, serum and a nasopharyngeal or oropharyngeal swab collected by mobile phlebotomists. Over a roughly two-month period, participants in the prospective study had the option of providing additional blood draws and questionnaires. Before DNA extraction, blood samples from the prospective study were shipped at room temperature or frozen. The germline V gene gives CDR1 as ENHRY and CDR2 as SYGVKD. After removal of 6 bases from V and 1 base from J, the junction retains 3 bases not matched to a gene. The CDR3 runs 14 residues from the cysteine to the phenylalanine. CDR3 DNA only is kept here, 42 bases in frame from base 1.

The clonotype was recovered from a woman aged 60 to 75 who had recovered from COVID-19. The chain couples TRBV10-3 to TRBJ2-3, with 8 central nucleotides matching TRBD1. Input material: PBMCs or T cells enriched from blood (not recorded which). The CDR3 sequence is CAISPTGGTDTQYF. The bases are TGTGCCATCAGCCCGACAGGGGGCACAGATACGCAGTATTTT.